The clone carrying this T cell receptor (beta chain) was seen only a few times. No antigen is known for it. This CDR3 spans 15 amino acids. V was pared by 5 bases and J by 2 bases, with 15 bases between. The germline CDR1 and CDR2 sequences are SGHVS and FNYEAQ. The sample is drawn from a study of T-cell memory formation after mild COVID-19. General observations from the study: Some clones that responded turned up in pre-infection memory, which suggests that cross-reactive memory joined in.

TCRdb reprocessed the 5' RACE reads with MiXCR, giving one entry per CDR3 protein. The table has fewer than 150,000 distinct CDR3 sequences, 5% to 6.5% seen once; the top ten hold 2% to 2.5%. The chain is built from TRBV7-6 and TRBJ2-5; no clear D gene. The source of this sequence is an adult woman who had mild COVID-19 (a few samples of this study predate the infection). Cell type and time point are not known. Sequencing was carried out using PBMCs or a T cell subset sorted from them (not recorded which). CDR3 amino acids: CASSTGFSTQETQYF. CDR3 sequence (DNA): TGTGCCAGCAGCACTGGGTTCAGCACTCAAGAGACCCAGTACTTC. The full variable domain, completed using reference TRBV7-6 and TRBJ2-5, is GAGVSQSPRYKVTKRGQDVALRCDPISGHVSLYWYRQALGQGPEFLTYFNYEAQQDKSGLPNDRFSAERPEGSISTLTIQRTEQRDSAMYRCASSTGFSTQETQYFGPGTRLLVL.